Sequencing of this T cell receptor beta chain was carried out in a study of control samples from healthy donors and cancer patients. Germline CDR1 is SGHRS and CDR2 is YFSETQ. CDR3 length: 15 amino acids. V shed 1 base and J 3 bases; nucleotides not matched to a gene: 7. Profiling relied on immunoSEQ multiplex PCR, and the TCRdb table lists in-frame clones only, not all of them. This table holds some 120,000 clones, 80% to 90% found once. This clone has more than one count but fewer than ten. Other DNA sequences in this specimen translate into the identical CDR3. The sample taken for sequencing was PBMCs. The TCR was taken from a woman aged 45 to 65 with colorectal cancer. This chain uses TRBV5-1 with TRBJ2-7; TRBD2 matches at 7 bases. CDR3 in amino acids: CASSLTWGGIYEQYF. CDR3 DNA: TGCGCCAGCAGCTTGACGTGGGGAGGGATCTACGAGCAGTACTTC.